One and the same sample provided the 26 T cell receptor beta chains below, sequenced in a study of control samples from healthy donors and cancer patients. Sequenced by immunoSEQ multiplex PCR; TCRdb stores in-frame clones only, minus some. The sample lists some 89,000 clones; approximately 87% were seen once. The sequenced sample was blood. The source is a woman in her thirties or forties in good health.

The CDR3 DNA is TGCGCCAGCAGTGGTATCGCGGGGGGGCTGCGGTACAATGAGCAGTTCTTC. This sequence encodes CASSGIAGGLRYNEQFF. The chain is built from TRBV10-2 and TRBJ2-1, with 9 bases that match TRBD2. The CDR3 extends over 17 amino acids. J lost 4 bases, V lost 4 bases, and 11 bases had no gene match. Per germline, CDR1 WSHSY and CDR2 SAAADI.

V and J are TRBV6-5 and TRBJ1-3; D not certain. The germline V gene has CDR1 MNHEY and CDR2 SVGAGI. The CDR3 totals 14 residues. The V end lost 0 bases, the J end lost 4 bases, and 7 bases lay between the germline ends. CDR3 bases: TGTGCCAGCAGTTACTCGGCTACGGGAAACACCATATATTTT. Residues: CASSYSATGNTIYF.

V is TRBV6-4 and J is TRBJ2-7, with D possibly TRBD2 on 5 matching bases. Trimming took off 3 bases at V and 3 bases at J, with 15 bases between the two ends. CDR3 length equals 15 residues. Germline CDR1 and CDR2: MRHNA and SNTAGT. CDR3: CASSEVPERDYEQYF. CDR3 nucleotide sequence: TGTGCCAGCAGTGAAGTACCAGAGAGGGACTACGAGCAGTACTTC.

The chain carries TRBV7-3 and TRBJ2-3; D remains unclear. V was trimmed by 8 bases and J by 0 bases, leaving 12 bases between them. The germline CDR1 and CDR2 sequences are SGHTA and FQGTGA. The CDR3 extends over 14 amino acids. CDR3 coding DNA: TGTGCCAGCTCTCCTTCCCTTAGCACAGATACGCAGTATTTT. It translates to CASSPSLSTDTQYF.

Remarks on this clone: Compared with germline, one end of the junction differs, possibly owing to a read error. The rearrangement joins TRBV6-1 to TRBJ2-5, with TRBD2 as a possible D gene (6 bases). This CDR3 region has 16 residues. Germline V gene sequence: CDR1 MNHNS, CDR2 SASEGT. The CDR3 sequence: CASREAAGTGALAQYF. The CDR3 nucleotides read TGTGCCAGCAGGGAAGCCGCGGGGACCGGGGCGTTAGCCCAGTACTTC.

V and J are TRBV7-2 and TRBJ1-1; D remains unclear. Trimming took off 4 bases at V and 3 bases at J, with 9 bases between the two ends. This CDR3 comprises 13 residues. Germline V lookup: CDR1 SGHTA, CDR2 FQGNSA. The DNA for the CDR3 is TGTGCCAGCAGCTCCGCGGGGTACACTGAAGCTTTCTTT. Residues: CASSSAGYTEAFF.

The gene calls are TRBV7-3 and TRBJ1-1, with a weak D call TRBD1 (5 bases). The germline V gene encodes CDR1 SGHTA and CDR2 FQGTGA. Trimming took off 0 bases at V and 3 bases at J, with 11 bases between the two ends. The CDR3 is made up of 15 amino acids. Here the CDR3 reads CASSLTAGGYTEAFF. In DNA form, the CDR3 reads TGTGCCAGCAGCTTAACGGCCGGGGGTTACACTGAAGCTTTCTTT.

V gene TRBV2 combines with J gene TRBJ1-5; tentatively, D is TRBD1 (5 bases). Deletions cut 3 bases from V and 0 bases from J, with 21 bases between. CDR3 length: 19 residues. Germline-derived CDR1 and CDR2 are SNHLY and FYNNEI. For the CDR3, the DNA is TGTGCCAGCAGTGAGGTCACCGGGACGTGGAGCTATAGCAATCAGCCCCAGCATTTT. Protein: CASSEVTGTWSYSNQPQHF.

V gene TRBV7-2 combines with J gene TRBJ1-4, with no clear D. Germline CDR1 is SGHTA and CDR2 is FQGNSA. Between the trimmed V and J ends, which lost 1 base and 3 bases, there was a span of 6 bases. This CDR3 contains 14 residues. In DNA, the CDR3 is TGTGCCAGCAGCTTAGGGGGTTCTAATGAAAAACTGTTTTTT. Encoded protein: CASSLGGSNEKLFF.

The rearrangement links TRBV7-2 to TRBJ1-2; TRBD1 agrees at 7 bases. Germline trimming cut 6 bases from V and 0 bases from J; bases unmatched to any gene: 7. The CDR3 contains 15 residues. In germline, CDR1 is SGHTA, CDR2 FQGNSA. The CDR3 protein is CASSSKGASNYGYTF. Written as DNA, the CDR3 is TGTGCCAGCAGTTCGAAGGGGGCTTCTAACTATGGCTACACCTTC.

This clone has a handful of counts. The chain is built from TRBV5-4 and TRBJ1-1, with TRBD1 identical over 7 bases. Germline-derived CDR1 and CDR2 are SGHNT and YYREEE (reference sequence). V lost 4 bases, J lost 3 bases, and 3 bases stayed unmatched. This CDR3 comprises 13 residues. CDR3 loop: CASSGRGDTEAFF. The CDR3 DNA is TGTGCCAGCAGCGGCAGGGGGGACACTGAAGCTTTCTTT.

The gene calls are TRBV25-1 and TRBJ2-2; TRBD1 agrees at 7 bases. V was clipped by 3 bases and J by 5 bases; unmatched bases: 6. This CDR3 contains 15 residues. Germline V gives CDR1 MGHDK, CDR2 SYGVNS. This CDR3 reads CASSDPQGWTGELFF. The CDR3 DNA follows: TGTGCCAGCAGTGACCCACAGGGGTGGACCGGGGAGCTGTTTTTT.

This sequence joins TRBV7-8 and TRBJ2-1; D is possibly TRBD2 (6 bases). The germline CDR1 and CDR2 sequences are SGHVS and FQNEAQ. Trimming took 3 bases from V and 2 from J, leaving 17 bases between them. The CDR3 spans 17 residues. CDR3 residues: CASSLSGVGRTYNEQFF. Here the CDR3 DNA reads TGTGCCAGCAGCTTGTCGGGGGTAGGTAGGACCTACAATGAGCAGTTCTTC.

The rearrangement links TRBV6-5 to TRBJ2-3; D remains unclear. This CDR3 contains 12 residues. Looked up from germline, CDR1 is MNHEY and CDR2 is SVGAGI. V was pared by 6 bases and J by 0 bases, with 4 bases between. The CDR3 nucleotides are TGTGCCAGCAGGGGGAGCACAGATACGCAGTATTTT. This codes for CASRGSTDTQYF.

The chain carries TRBV7-3 and TRBJ2-1; D could derive from TRBD1 or TRBD2 (6 bases each). The V gene's germline CDR1 is SGHTA and CDR2 FQGTGA. This CDR3 has 16 residues. The V end lost 0 bases, the J end lost 8 bases, and 17 bases lay between the germline ends. CDR3 bases: TGTGCCAGCAGCTTAACGGGGGTAGGGGGGCCCCATGAGCAGTTCTTC. Translating it yields CASSLTGVGGPHEQFF.

The J gene is TRBJ1-1, the V gene TRBV11-3; D is undetermined. Germline-derived CDR1 and CDR2 are SGHNT and YENEEA. The CDR3 sequence is 15 residues long. The V and J ends lost 8 bases and 4 bases respectively, with 20 bases between them. The CDR3 nucleotides are TGTGCCAGCGTCTCCGGGGTAGGTGGTGTCACTGAAGCTTTCTTT. Its translation is CASVSGVGGVTEAFF.

The chain links TRBV10-3 to TRBJ2-1; 7 bases map to TRBD2. Germline V gives CDR1 ENHRY, CDR2 SYGVKD. This CDR3 contains 15 residues. The trim removed 3 bases at V and 4 bases at J, leaving 6 bases unmatched. This CDR3 is CAISDRGRGYNEQFF. Here the CDR3 DNA reads TGTGCCATCAGTGACCGTGGGAGGGGTTACAATGAGCAGTTCTTC.

The genes are TRBV19 and TRBJ1-4, with 10 nucleotides matching TRBD1. The junction had 8 bases not matched to a gene; V was cut back by 5 bases and J by 8 bases. This CDR3 has 15 amino acids. Per germline, CDR1 LNHDA and CDR2 SQIVND (reference sequence). The CDR3 nucleotides are TGTGCCAGTAGTCAACCCGCGGACAGGGGGGAAAAACTGTTTTTT. This translates into CASSQPADRGEKLFF.

This clone was detected once. The chain uses TRBV18 and TRBJ2-2; D is ambiguous. The CDR3 length is 16 residues. In germline, CDR1 is KGHSH, CDR2 LQKENI. The V end lost 3 bases, the J end lost 0 bases, and 11 bases lay between the germline ends. In nucleotides, the CDR3 is TGTGCCAGCTCACCTTCAGAACAAGCGAACACCGGGGAGCTGTTTTTT. Its protein product is CASSPSEQANTGELFF.

This clone occurred once. The chain recombines TRBV4-3 with TRBJ2-7, with TRBD1 matching 10 bases. The CDR3 has 15 amino acids. Unmatched junction bases numbered 7, after V lost 4 bases and J lost 4 bases. CDR1 and CDR2 from the germline V gene are LGHNA and YSLEER. As DNA, the CDR3 is TGCGCCAGCAGCCCAGAGACAGGGGGCAGATACGAGCAGTACTTC. The encoded protein is CASSPETGGRYEQYF.

The chain employs TRBV7-2 and TRBJ2-2; possibly TRBD1 for D (6 bases). V was shortened by 1 base and J by 0 bases, with 9 bases between the two germline ends. Per germline, CDR1 SGHTA and CDR2 FQGNSA. CDR3 size: 16 residues. The CDR3 region is CASSLEGVTNTGELFF. CDR3 DNA sequence: TGTGCCAGCAGCTTAGAGGGGGTAACGAACACCGGGGAGCTGTTTTTT.

V is TRBV7-8 and J is TRBJ2-1; possibly TRBD1 for D (5 bases). The V gene lost 2 bases and the J gene lost 7 bases, with 12 bases spanning the gap. Germline assignment: CDR1 SGHVS and CDR2 FQNEAQ. CDR3 length equals 14 residues. CDR3 sequence reads: CASSLKQVGNEQFF. CDR3 nucleotide sequence: TGTGCCAGCAGCTTAAAACAGGTGGGAAATGAGCAGTTCTTC.

The chain has TRBV12-5 and TRBJ2-7, with a weak D call TRBD1 (6 bases). CDR3 length equals 19 residues. Germline CDR1 is LGHNT and CDR2 is FRNRAP. V was clipped by 1 base and J by 3 bases, with 25 bases between them. Written as DNA, the CDR3 is TGTGCTAGTGGTTTGGCAAAATCCGGGACACACCACGGCTTCTACGAGCAGTACTTC. This encodes CASGLAKSGTHHGFYEQYF. The variable domain in full, with the rest retrieved from reference TRBV12-5 and TRBJ2-7, is DARVTQTPRHKVTEMGQEVTMRCQPILGHNTVFWYRQTMMQGLELLAYFRNRAPLDDSGMPKDRFSAEMPDATLATLKIQPSEPRDSAVYFCASGLAKSGTHHGFYEQYFGPGTRLTVT.

This chain joins TRBV5-8 and TRBJ1-5; D remains ambiguous. V was trimmed by 1 base and J by 3 bases, leaving 11 bases between them. CDR1 and CDR2 from the germline V gene are SGHTS and YDEGEE. The CDR3 spans 15 residues. The CDR3 DNA reads TGTGCCAGCAGCTTGAAAGGGTTTTTCAATCAGCCCCAGCATTTT. Its protein is CASSLKGFFNQPQHF. Combining the CDR3 with reference TRBV5-8 and TRBJ1-5 gives the whole variable domain EAGVTQSPTHLIKTRGQQATLRCSPISGHTSVYWYQQALGLGLQFLLWYDEGEERNRGNFPPRFSGRQFPNYSSELNVNALELEDSALYLCASSLKGFFNQPQHFGDGTRLSIL.

The chain joins TRBV12-3 or TRBV12-4 to TRBJ2-5; D gene unclear. V was trimmed by 6 bases and J by 9 bases, leaving 11 bases between them. This CDR3 is built from 11 residues. Here the CDR3 DNA reads TGTGCCAGCAGCGAGACTGGGCCCCAGTACTTC. Translation gives CASSETGPQYF.

The CDR3 reads CASSPRTGENQPQHF. The CDR3 DNA follows: TGTGCCAGCTCACCTAGGACAGGGGAGAATCAGCCCCAGCATTTT. This rearrangement joins TRBV18 to TRBJ1-5, with TRBD1 identical over 9 bases. Germline V gene sequence: CDR1 KGHSH, CDR2 LQKENI. The CDR3 extends over 15 amino acids. V shed 3 bases and J 4 bases; nucleotides not matched to a gene: 4.